Following are 24 T cell receptor beta chains from one sample sequenced in a study of T cells in Graves' hyperthyroidism and ophthalmopathy (dated by TCRdb to the late 2010s). Receptor amplification or capture employed multiplex PCR. Instrument used: Illumina HiSeq 2000. TCR beta CDR3 regions were amplified from RNA transcripts. For the first round of RT-PCR on the TCR CDR3, the HTBI primer set was used together with the Qiagen OneStep RT-PCR kit. TCRdb trimmed public reads at Q25 via fastp, called clones via MiXCR and kept in-frame beta chains. Rows merge per CDR3 protein into single entries with the most common DNA and genes. Counted in this sample were about 270,000 distinct CDR3 sequences; approximately 21% of them appeared once. The top ten constitute 64% of the sample. Sequencing was done on a sample of blood. Receptors were obtained from a man aged 30-40 years with Graves' ophthalmopathy.

About this clonotype: This clone may be a read error of a much larger clone one base away. This chain links TRBV5-1 with TRBJ1-2; possible D gene TRBD1, 6 bases. The V gene's germline CDR1 is SGHRS and CDR2 YFSETQ. CDR3 size: 17 residues. The V and J ends lost 5 bases and 4 bases respectively, with 24 bases between them. The CDR3 sequence: CASSPTGTSTSGYGYTF. The CDR3 nucleotides are TGCGCCAGCAGTCCTACAGGGACAAGCACCTCTGGCTATGGCTACACCTTC.

This clonotype was observed a handful of times. The V gene is TRBV15, the J gene TRBJ2-1, with 11 nucleotides matching TRBD2. The CDR3 sequence is 15 residues long. Germline V lookup: CDR1 LNHNV, CDR2 YYDKDF (reference sequence). The ends lost 3 bases at V and 8 bases at J; junction bases unmatched: 6. Written as DNA, the CDR3 is TGTGCCACCAGCAGGTCTAGCGGGAGGTGGTATGAGCAGTTCTTC. Its protein is CATSRSSGRWYEQFF.

This chain joins TRBV11-3 and TRBJ2-2; 8 positions agree with TRBD2. CDR3 length: 17 residues. Germline CDR1 reads SGHNT; CDR2 reads YENEEA. J was trimmed by 4 bases and V by 10 bases; bases with no gene match: 17. The CDR3 is CATSAGTGGGRTGELFF. The CDR3 DNA reads TGTGCCACGTCGGCTGGGACCGGGGGGGGACGCACCGGGGAGCTGTTTTTT.

Ten or more counts support this clonotype. CDR3 protein: CASSLERARADTF. The CDR3 bases are TGTGCCAGCAGTTTAGAGAGGGCTAGAGCAGACACCTTC. The chain joins TRBV28 to TRBJ1-2; no definite D call. Germline CDR1 and CDR2: MDHEN and SYDVKM. The CDR3 totals 13 residues. V lost 2 bases and J lost 12, with 16 bases in between.

The genes are TRBV29-1 and TRBJ1-1; D not certain. The CDR3 runs 16 residues. Germline CDR1 and CDR2: SQVTM and ANQGSEA. The V end was cut by 3 bases, the J end by 0 bases, with 17 bases between. CDR3 DNA: TGCAGCGTTGAGGGTCGAACCTTCGCCTTGAACACTGAAGCTTTCTTT. Residues: CSVEGRTFALNTEAFF. The full variable domain, its missing parts supplied by reference TRBV29-1 and TRBJ1-1, is SAVISQKPSRDICQRGTSLTIQCQVDSQVTMMFWYRQQPGQSLTLIATANQGSEATYESGFVIDKFPISRPNLTFSTLTVSNMSPEDSSIYLCSVEGRTFALNTEAFFGQGTRLTVV.

This clonotype was seen many times. The chain has TRBV20-1 and TRBJ2-3; D is ambiguous. This CDR3 contains 13 residues. The germline CDR1 and CDR2 sequences are DFQATT and SNEGSKA (reference sequence). Trimming removed 6 bases at V and 0 bases at J, with 10 bases between. The chain's CDR3 is CSAGGISTDTQYF. In DNA form, the CDR3 reads TGCAGTGCAGGCGGAATAAGCACAGATACGCAGTATTTT.

This clonotype was detected ten times or more. The chain joins TRBV29-1 to TRBJ2-7; unclear D gene. The CDR3 loop spans 12 amino acids. V was trimmed by 1 base and J by 7 bases, leaving 11 bases between them. Looked up from germline, CDR1 is SQVTM and CDR2 is ANQGSEA. Here the CDR3 reads CSVEVPPWEQYF. The CDR3 DNA sequence: TGCAGCGTTGAAGTGCCGCCTTGGGAGCAGTACTTC.

This clonotype was recorded at least ten times. The J gene is TRBJ2-1, the V gene TRBV7-9; 12 bases are shared with TRBD2. This CDR3 is built from 15 residues. CDR1 and CDR2 (germline): SEHNR, FQNEAQ (reference sequence). Trimming took 4 bases from V and 10 from J; bases not matched to a gene: 8. The CDR3 loop reads CASSSTSGRSREQFF. The DNA of the CDR3 is TGTGCCAGCAGCTCCACTAGCGGGAGGTCGAGGGAGCAGTTCTTC.

This clonotype was counted ten times or more. The gene calls are TRBV11-2 and TRBJ2-3; either TRBD1 or TRBD2 may supply D (6 bases each). CDR1 and CDR2 from the germline V gene are SGHAT and FQNNGV. This CDR3 is built from 16 residues. V lost 5 bases, J lost 5 bases, and 20 bases lay in between. CDR3 amino acids: CASSPKGGVYVDTQYF. In DNA form, the CDR3 reads TGTGCCAGCAGCCCCAAGGGGGGAGTATACGTAGATACGCAGTATTTT.

This clonotype was recorded many times. J is TRBJ2-7 and V is TRBV3-1; D might be TRBD1 (7 bases). Germline V gives CDR1 LGHDT, CDR2 YNNKEL (reference sequence). Trimming removed 4 bases from V and 4 bases from J, with 20 bases in between. The CDR3 is 16 amino acids. CDR3 nucleotide sequence: TGTGCCAGCAGCCTGACAGGACAGGTGGGACTTTACGAGCAGTACTTC. This codes for CASSLTGQVGLYEQYF.

This clonotype was counted at least ten times. J is TRBJ1-1 and V is TRBV6-1, with a possible D match to TRBD1 (5 bases). This CDR3 region has 13 residues. The ends were cut back, 6 bases at V and 2 bases at J, with 10 bases in the middle. Germline V gene sequence: CDR1 MNHNS, CDR2 SASEGT. This CDR3 is CASRAQGNTEAFF. The CDR3 coding sequence is TGTGCCAGCAGGGCTCAGGGTAACACTGAAGCTTTCTTT.

J is TRBJ2-3 and V is TRBV7-2; 8 bases agree with TRBD2. Germline-derived CDR1 and CDR2 are SGHTA and FQGNSA. The length of the CDR3 is 15 residues. With V trimmed by 0 bases and J by 7 bases, 6 bases remained unmatched. CDR3 bases: TGTGCCAGCAGCTTAGCGAGCCCGGGAGGGTATACGCAGTATTTT. This sequence encodes CASSLASPGGYTQYF.

This clonotype has ten or more counts. The chain joins TRBV28 to TRBJ2-1; 10 bases are a match to TRBD2. CDR1 MDHEN and CDR2 SYDVKM come from the germline V gene. The ends lost 5 bases at V and 5 bases at J; junction bases unmatched: 9. The CDR3 extends over 16 amino acids. The CDR3 is CASSTTGLAPHNEQFF. The CDR3 region has the DNA TGTGCCAGCAGTACTACGGGACTAGCGCCTCACAATGAGCAGTTCTTC.

The chain is built from TRBV6-1 and TRBJ2-7; no definite D call. This CDR3 has 14 residues. Germline V gives CDR1 MNHNS, CDR2 SASEGT. With 1 base removed from V and 5 bases from J, the gap between germline ends came to 12 bases. The CDR3 protein is CASSEVGYGHEQYF. CDR3 nucleotide sequence: TGTGCCAGCAGTGAAGTCGGGTATGGGCACGAGCAGTACTTC.

The genes are TRBV5-1 and TRBJ2-3; D is undetermined. There are 17 residues in the CDR3. Germline CDR1 is SGHRS and CDR2 is YFSETQ. The germline V and J ends were trimmed by 0 bases and 2 bases, with 16 bases remaining between them. As DNA, the CDR3 is TGCGCCAGCAGCTTGGATTTGTCTGGCGGCCCCACAGATACGCAGTATTTT. Its protein is CASSLDLSGGPTDTQYF.

This chain links TRBV6-1 with TRBJ1-5, with D perhaps matching TRBD1 (6 bases). This CDR3 spans 14 amino acids. CDR1 MNHNS and CDR2 SASEGT come from the germline V gene. V was trimmed by 2 bases and J by 7 bases, leaving 12 bases between them. The CDR3 nucleotides are TGTGCCAGCAGTGAATCGGGGGGGCCACAGCCCCAGCATTTT. This translates into CASSESGGPQPQHF.

The sample holds a few counts of this clonotype. The chain links TRBV3-1 to TRBJ2-5, with a tentative D call TRBD1 (5 bases). This CDR3 has 15 amino acids. Between the trimmed V and J ends, which lost 1 base and 4 bases, there was a span of 13 bases. CDR1 is LGHDT, CDR2 YNNKEL, per germline (reference sequence). DNA for the CDR3: TGTGCCAGCAGCCAAGTTTCAGGGCAGGGAGAGACCCAGTACTTC. The encoded protein is CASSQVSGQGETQYF.

The J gene is TRBJ2-2, the V gene TRBV5-1; the D gene is possibly TRBD1 (5 bases). V was shortened by 1 base and J by 3 bases, with 7 bases between the two germline ends. The CDR3 contains 14 residues. Germline V gives CDR1 SGHRS, CDR2 YFSETQ. The CDR3 protein is CASSLLQDTGELFF. DNA of the CDR3: TGCGCCAGCAGCTTGTTACAGGACACCGGGGAGCTGTTTTTT.

The gene calls are TRBV7-3 and TRBJ2-2; D uncertain. Trimming took 2 bases from V and 3 from J, leaving 7 bases between them. The CDR3 spans 14 residues. Germline values: CDR1 SGHTA, CDR2 FQGTGA. The CDR3 region has the DNA TGTGCCAGCAGCTTACGCGTCGACACCGGGGAGCTGTTTTTT. Amino acid sequence: CASSLRVDTGELFF.

The V and J genes are TRBV5-6 and TRBJ2-5, with 11 bases that match TRBD1. V shed 3 bases, J shed 5 bases, and the junction held 12 bases outside the gene matches. This CDR3 spans 17 amino acids. The germline CDR1 and CDR2 sequences are SGHDT and YYEEEE. CDR3 amino acids: CASSSRGTGGQRETQYF. CDR3 DNA sequence: TGTGCCAGCAGCTCCCGAGGGACAGGGGGACAGCGGGAGACCCAGTACTTC.

Ten or more counts support this clonotype. This sequence joins TRBV5-1 and TRBJ1-1; D is ambiguous. CDR3 size: 15 residues. The germline V and J ends were trimmed by 2 bases and 3 bases, with 14 bases remaining between them. CDR1 is SGHRS, CDR2 YFSETQ, per germline. CDR3 nucleotide sequence: TGCGCCAGCAGCTTAAATGCCCTCTCTTACACTGAAGCTTTCTTT. Amino acid sequence: CASSLNALSYTEAFF. Full variable domain (rest looked up from reference TRBV5-1 and TRBJ1-1): KAGVTQTPRYLIKTRGQQVTLSCSPISGHRSVSWYQQTPGQGLQFLFEYFSETQRNKGNFPGRFSGRQFSNSRSEMNVSTLELGDSALYLCASSLNALSYTEAFFGQGTRLTVV.

The chain combines TRBV12-3 or TRBV12-4 with TRBJ1-6; the D is unclear. V was pared by 5 bases and J by 10 bases, with 12 bases between. CDR3 length equals 13 residues. The CDR3 reads CASSPSTWSPLHF. In DNA form, the CDR3 reads TGTGCCAGCAGTCCCTCTACGTGGTCACCCCTCCACTTT.

This sequence joins TRBV28 and TRBJ1-1; maybe TRBD1 (5 bases). Germline CDR1 and CDR2: MDHEN and SYDVKM. Deletions cut 5 bases from V and 6 bases from J, with 10 bases between. This CDR3 comprises 12 residues. The CDR3 region has the DNA TGTGCCAGCAGTCCCTCGACAGCTGAAGCTTTCTTT. Translation gives CASSPSTAEAFF.

CDR3 bases: TGTGCCACCAGTGATTTTACCGGGTACACAGATACGCAGTATTTT. This sequence encodes CATSDFTGYTDTQYF. The chain links TRBV24-1 to TRBJ2-3; D gene uncertain. Germline V gene sequence: CDR1 KGHDR, CDR2 SFDVKD. V lost 1 base and J lost 2, with 9 bases in between. There are 15 residues in the CDR3.